The subject of this entry is one T cell receptor beta chain. PCR employed 60 Vbeta and 13 Jbeta primers. TCRdb's copy holds only in-frame clones and misses some; the assay was immunoSEQ multiplex PCR. The sample lists approximately 190,000 clones; roughly 87% were seen once. The data were obtained in a study of cytomegalovirus exposure and HLA in healthy donors. Germline CDR1 reads MNHEY; CDR2 reads SMNVEV (reference sequence). V lost 6 bases and J lost 0; bases outside the gene matches: 5. CDR3 length: 14 amino acids. The genes are TRBV27 and TRBJ2-7; TRBD1 agrees at 7 bases. The sequenced sample consisted of PBMCs. The TCR comes from a boy aged 2 to 10 in good health and CMV-seronegative. The CDR3 reads CASRAGTVSYEQYF. The CDR3 DNA reads as TGTGCCAGCAGAGCCGGGACAGTCTCCTACGAGCAGTACTTC.